The sequence of this T cell receptor (beta chain) was determined in a study of blood T cell repertoires in COVID-19. Measured with immunoSEQ multiplex PCR; TCRdb has only the in-frame clones, and not every one. The data hold 60,000 to 85,000 clones, with about 86% observed a single time. The source is a human donor in a cohort sampled during active COVID-19. Sequencing was performed on peripheral blood.

DNA of the CDR3: TGCGCCAGCAGCCCCGACACAGGGGAGCCTACCGGGGAGCTGTTTTTT. Its translation is CASSPDTGEPTGELFF. The chain couples TRBV4-3 to TRBJ2-2, with 7 bases lining up with TRBD1. With 4 bases clipped from V and 5 bases from J, the junction kept 10 bases outside the gene matches. This CDR3 is 16 amino acids long. The germline V gene encodes CDR1 LGHNA and CDR2 YSLEER.